This T cell receptor (beta chain) was identified in a study of T cell repertoires in cytomegalovirus infection. TCRdb re-called the reads with MiXCR, one entry per CDR3 protein. The sample includes approximately 180,000 distinct CDR3 sequences, approximately 9.6% seen only once; the top ten take approximately 4.6%. V was trimmed by 5 bases and J by 0 bases, leaving 14 bases between them. Germline V gives CDR1 MDHEN, CDR2 SYDVKM. The CDR3 has 15 amino acids. The specimen sequenced was PBMCs. This TCR was sampled from a human donor in good health (CMV status not recorded). Some clones in this sample may be carry-over from other donors' samples. The chain is built from TRBV28 and TRBJ2-7, with D uncertain. The CDR3 is CASSPVGVASYEQYF. CDR3 coding DNA: TGTGCCAGCAGTCCCGTAGGAGTAGCCTCCTACGAGCAGTACTTC.